This is a list of T cell receptor beta chains from one sample in a study of blood T cell repertoires in COVID-19. The method was immunoSEQ multiplex PCR; TCRdb's version includes in-frame clones alone and lacks a portion of them. The repertoire holds 450,000 or so clones, with around nine tenths as singletons. Specimen: peripheral blood. These receptors were taken from a man aged 18 to 29 with COVID-19, enrolled during active disease. Each CDR3 is given with its conserved first and last residue. D genes are given only for firm matches. Some rows have no size entry. The others give once, few or many, or a class for an expanded clone.

v_gene	d_gene	abundance	j_gene	CDR3nt	CDR3aa
TRBV2	TRBD1	-	TRBJ1-4	TGTGCCAGCAGTGAGCAGGGGGCTAGAGAAAAACTGTTTTTT	CASSEQGAREKLFF
TRBV2	TRBD1	few	TRBJ1-2	TGTGCCAGCCGAGCCCCGGGACAGGGGGCGAGCTATGGCTACACCTTC	CASRAPGQGASYGYTF
TRBV19	-	-	TRBJ2-2	TGTGCCAGTAGCCAACTTTCGAACACCGGGGAGCTGTTTTTT	CASSQLSNTGELFF
TRBV19	-	-	TRBJ1-1	TGTGCCAGTAGTATAACGGAGAGTTCGATCACTGAAGCTTTCTTT	CASSITESSITEAFF
TRBV7-9	TRBD1	-	TRBJ2-5	TGTGCCAGCAGCGCCGGACAGGGGGACCAAGAGACCCAGTACTTC	CASSAGQGDQETQYF
TRBV5-5	TRBD1	-	TRBJ1-4	TGTGCCAGCAGCTTGGCCGGGACAGGGGATGAAAAACTGTTTTTT	CASSLAGTGDEKLFF
TRBV28	-	-	TRBJ1-4	TGTGCCAGCAGCCCCTCTAGGGGCCCTAATGAAAAACTGTTTTTT	CASSPSRGPNEKLFF
TRBV19	TRBD1	-	TRBJ1-2	TGTGCCAGTACCTGGGACAGGAGCTCTAGCTACACCTTC	CASTWDRSSSYTF
TRBV6-6	-	-	TRBJ1-6	TGTGCCAGCAGTCCCCTCGGGGGTAGCGGTTCACCCCTCCACTTT	CASSPLGGSGSPLHF
TRBV6-4	TRBD2	few	TRBJ2-1	TGTGCCACCCCCGGGGCGGGGGGCATCGATGAGCAGTTCTTC	CATPGAGGIDEQFF
TRBV13	TRBD2	-	TRBJ2-7	TGTGCCAGCAGCTTACAGGGCGGGAGCCACGAGCAGTACTTC	CASSLQGGSHEQYF
TRBV6-5	TRBD2	-	TRBJ2-1	TGTGCCAGCAGTTACTCTCCGGGGGGGAAGGGTAATGAGCAGTTCTTC	CASSYSPGGKGNEQFF
TRBV5-4	TRBD1	-	TRBJ1-1	TGTGCCAGCAGCTCTCCCCCCCAGGGGGTGCCTGAAGCTTTCTTT	CASSSPPQGVPEAFF
TRBV7-8	-	once	TRBJ1-2	TGTGCCAGCAGCTTAGAGAGGGGAGGGTATGGCTACACCTTC	CASSLERGGYGYTF
TRBV7-3	TRBD2	-	TRBJ2-1	TGTGCCAGCAGCTTAAGGGCGGGGACTAGTGCCCACAATGAGCAGTTCTTC	CASSLRAGTSAHNEQFF
TRBV27	TRBD1	few	TRBJ1-2	TGTGCCAGCAGACGGGACAGCTACTATGGCTACACCTTC	CASRRDSYYGYTF
TRBV2	-	-	TRBJ2-7	TGTGCCAGCAGTGCAACACTCCTTAGGGGGCAGTACTTC	CASSATLLRGQYF
TRBV27	-	-	TRBJ2-3	TGTGCCAGCAGTCCCGACCCAGGGGGGATAGTGAGTACGCAGTATTTT	CASSPDPGGIVSTQYF
TRBV19	TRBD2	-	TRBJ2-2	TGTGCCAGTACCTTGGGACTAGCGGCCACCGGGGAGCTGTTTTTT	CASTLGLAATGELFF
TRBV15	TRBD2	-	TRBJ2-2	TGTGCCACTGGGACTAGTGACACCGGGGAGCTGTTTTTT	CATGTSDTGELFF
TRBV2	TRBD2	-	TRBJ2-1	TGTGCCGGGAGGACTAGCGGGAGTGAATACAATGAGCAGTTCTTC	CAGRTSGSEYNEQFF
TRBV3-1/TRBV3-2	-	-	TRBJ1-4	TGTGCCAGCAGCCAGCCCTCGGGGGTGACTAATGAAAAACTGTTTTTT	CASSQPSGVTNEKLFF
TRBV27	TRBD2	-	TRBJ2-7	TGTGCCAGCAGTTTCTTAGGGAGGGGCCCAATCTACGAGCAGTACTTC	CASSFLGRGPIYEQYF
TRBV9	-	-	TRBJ1-6	TGTGCCAGCAGAAAGACGGGAGACAGCTCCTATAATTCACCCCTCCACTTT	CASRKTGDSSYNSPLHF
TRBV11-2	TRBD2	-	TRBJ2-5	TGTGCCAGCAGCTTAGGCGCGCTAGCGGGGGGGCCTCGCCAAGAGACCCAGTACTTC	CASSLGALAGGPRQETQYF
TRBV4-1	TRBD2	-	TRBJ2-3	TGCGCCAGCAGCCTAACTAGCGTGGCGACAGATACGCAGTATTTT	CASSLTSVATDTQYF
TRBV28	-	-	TRBJ2-3	TGTGCCAGCAATAGGGGTACGCAGTATTTT	CASNRGTQYF
TRBV6-5	-	-	TRBJ2-7	TGTGCCAGCAAGGGTGGGAGCCACTACGAGCAGTACTTC	CASKGGSHYEQYF
TRBV9	TRBD2	-	TRBJ2-3	TGTGCCAGCAGCGTCGGCGGGGGGTGGACAGATACGCAGTATTTT	CASSVGGGWTDTQYF